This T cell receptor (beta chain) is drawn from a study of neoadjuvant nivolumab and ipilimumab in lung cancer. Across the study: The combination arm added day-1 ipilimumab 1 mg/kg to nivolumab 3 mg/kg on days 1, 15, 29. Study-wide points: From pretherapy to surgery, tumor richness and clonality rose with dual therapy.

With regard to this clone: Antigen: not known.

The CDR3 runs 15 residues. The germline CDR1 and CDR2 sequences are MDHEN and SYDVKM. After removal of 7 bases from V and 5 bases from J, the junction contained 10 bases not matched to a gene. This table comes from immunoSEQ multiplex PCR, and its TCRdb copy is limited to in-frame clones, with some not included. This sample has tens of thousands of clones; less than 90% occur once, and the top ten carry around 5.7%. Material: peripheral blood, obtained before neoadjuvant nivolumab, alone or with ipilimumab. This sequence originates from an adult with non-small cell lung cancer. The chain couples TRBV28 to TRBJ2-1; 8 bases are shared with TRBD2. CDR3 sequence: CASTLSGGYNNEQFF. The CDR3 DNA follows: TGTGCCAGCACCCTGAGCGGGGGTTATAACAATGAGCAGTTCTTC.